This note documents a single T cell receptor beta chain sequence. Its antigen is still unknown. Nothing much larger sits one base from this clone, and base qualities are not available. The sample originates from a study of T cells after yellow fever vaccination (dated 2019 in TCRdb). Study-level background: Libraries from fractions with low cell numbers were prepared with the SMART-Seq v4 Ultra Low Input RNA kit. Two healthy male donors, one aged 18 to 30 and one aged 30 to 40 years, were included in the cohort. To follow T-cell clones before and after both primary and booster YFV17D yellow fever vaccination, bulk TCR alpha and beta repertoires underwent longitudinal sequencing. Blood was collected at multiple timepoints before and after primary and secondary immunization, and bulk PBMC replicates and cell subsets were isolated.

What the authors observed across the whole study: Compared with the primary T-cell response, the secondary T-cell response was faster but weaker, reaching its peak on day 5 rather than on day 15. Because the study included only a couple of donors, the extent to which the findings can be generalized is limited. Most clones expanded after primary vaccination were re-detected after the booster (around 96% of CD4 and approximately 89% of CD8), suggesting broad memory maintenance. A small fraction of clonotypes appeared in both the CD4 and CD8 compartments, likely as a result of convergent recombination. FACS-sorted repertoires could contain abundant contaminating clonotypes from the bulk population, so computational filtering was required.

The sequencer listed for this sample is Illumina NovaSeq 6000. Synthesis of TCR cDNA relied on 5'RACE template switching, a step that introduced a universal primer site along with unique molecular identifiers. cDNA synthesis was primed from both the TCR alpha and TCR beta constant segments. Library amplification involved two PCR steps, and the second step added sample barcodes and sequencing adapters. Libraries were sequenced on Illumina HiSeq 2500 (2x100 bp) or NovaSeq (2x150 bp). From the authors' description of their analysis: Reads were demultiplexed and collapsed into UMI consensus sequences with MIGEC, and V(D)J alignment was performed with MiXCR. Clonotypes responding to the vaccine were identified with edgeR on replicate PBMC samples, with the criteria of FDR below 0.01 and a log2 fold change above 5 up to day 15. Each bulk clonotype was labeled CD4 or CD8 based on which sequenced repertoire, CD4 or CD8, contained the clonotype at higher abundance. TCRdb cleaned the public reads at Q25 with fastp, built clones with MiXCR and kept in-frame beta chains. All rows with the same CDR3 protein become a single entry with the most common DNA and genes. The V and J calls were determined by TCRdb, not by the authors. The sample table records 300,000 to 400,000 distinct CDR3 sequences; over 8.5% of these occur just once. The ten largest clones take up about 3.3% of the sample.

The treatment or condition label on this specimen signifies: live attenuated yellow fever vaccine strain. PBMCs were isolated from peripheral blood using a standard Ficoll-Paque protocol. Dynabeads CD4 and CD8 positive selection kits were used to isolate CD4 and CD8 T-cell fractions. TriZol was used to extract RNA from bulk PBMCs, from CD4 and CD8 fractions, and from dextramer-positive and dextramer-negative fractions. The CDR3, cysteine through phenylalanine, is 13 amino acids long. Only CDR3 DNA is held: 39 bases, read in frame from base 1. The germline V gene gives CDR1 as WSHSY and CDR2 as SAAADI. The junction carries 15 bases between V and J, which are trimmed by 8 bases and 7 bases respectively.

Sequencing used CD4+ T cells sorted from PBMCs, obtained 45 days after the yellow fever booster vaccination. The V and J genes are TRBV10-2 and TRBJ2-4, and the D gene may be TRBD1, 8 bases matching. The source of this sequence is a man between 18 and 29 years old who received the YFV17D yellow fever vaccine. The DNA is TGCGCCAGCGGACAACAGGGGGGGAACATTCAGTACTTC. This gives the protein CASGQQGGNIQYF.